Below are 27 T cell receptor beta chains sequenced from a single sample in a study of blood T cells in healthy people across ages. Through a sample-barcoded 5' primer and a J-beta primer mix, a second PCR was run for 7 to 11 cycles. TCRdb independently ran MiXCR on the 5' RACE reads; one entry per CDR3 protein. The table shows some 930,000 distinct CDR3 sequences, with just under 30% occurring only once. The same data also contributed to another study, on T cells of mothers and their children.

The source material was blood. Source of these receptors: a woman aged 40 to 55 in good health.

This clonotype was observed many times. J is TRBJ2-3 and V is TRBV10-3; 9 bases line up with TRBD2. The CDR3 loop spans 17 amino acids. After removal of 5 bases from V and 0 bases from J, the junction contained 9 bases not matched to a gene. CDR1 and CDR2 (germline): ENHRY, SYGVKD. CDR3 sequence reads: CAISHLAGTTSTDTQYF. For the CDR3, the DNA is TGTGCCATCAGTCACCTAGCGGGGACCACTAGCACAGATACGCAGTATTTT.

This chain connects TRBV12-3 or TRBV12-4 to TRBJ1-5; D call uncertain. V was trimmed by 7 bases and J by 3 bases, leaving 10 bases between them. The CDR3 covers 13 residues. The CDR3 DNA reads TGTGCCAGCACAAAACAGTCCAATCAGCCCCAGCATTTT. As protein: CASTKQSNQPQHF.

In this sample, this clonotype turned up a few times. This rearrangement joins TRBV10-3 to TRBJ2-7, with a tentative D call TRBD1 (6 bases). V was pared by 5 bases and J by 2 bases, with 10 bases between. Germline V CDR1 and CDR2: ENHRY, SYGVKD. The CDR3 runs 13 residues. The CDR3 bases are TGTGCCATCAGTAGCCAGGGGCCCTACGAGCAGTACTTC. This gives the protein CAISSQGPYEQYF.

Only a few counts were recorded for this clonotype. The chain joins TRBV28 to TRBJ2-7, with 7 bases that match TRBD2. Germline V gene lookup returns CDR1 MDHEN and CDR2 SYDVKM. The CDR3 is 12 residues long. The ends lost 6 bases at V and 9 bases at J; junction bases unmatched: 8. The CDR3 DNA reads TGTGCCAGCAGGGGGACTACTCGCGGGCAGTACTTC. It specifies CASRGTTRGQYF. Looking up the rest from reference TRBV28 and TRBJ2-7 gives the full variable domain: DVKVTQSSRYLVKRTGEKVFLECVQDMDHENMFWYRQDPGLGLRLIYFSYDVKMKEKGDIPEGYSVSREKKERFSLILESASTNQTSMYLCASRGTTRGQYFGPGTRLTVT.

The chain employs TRBV20-1 and TRBJ1-2; D is undetermined. Trimming took 3 bases from V and 4 from J, leaving 12 bases between them. The CDR3 consists of 13 residues. Germline lookup yields CDR1 DFQATT and CDR2 SNEGSKA (reference sequence). The chain's CDR3 is CSASGVTLYGYTF. DNA for the CDR3: TGCAGTGCTAGCGGCGTGACGCTCTATGGCTACACCTTC.

In the case of this clonotype: The CDR3 does not end in the conserved phenylalanine or tryptophan, so this is likely a read error. The J gene is TRBJ2-7, the V gene TRBV20-1; D unclear. Germline assignment: CDR1 DFQATT and CDR2 SNEGSKA (reference sequence). There are 13 residues in the CDR3. Trimming pared 1 base from V and 2 bases from J, leaving 9 bases between. CDR3 DNA sequence: TGCAGTGCTAGAGGTTGGATTACCTACGAGCAGTACTTA. Amino acids: CSARGWITYEQYL.

Comment on this clonotype: A much more abundant neighbour one base away suggests this may be a read error. This chain uses TRBV28 with TRBJ2-1, with 7 bases fitting TRBD2. The CDR3 runs to 14 residues. Germline CDR1 reads MDHEN; CDR2 reads SYDVKM. J lost 10 bases, V lost 4 bases, and 10 bases had no gene match. CDR3 nucleotides: TGTGCCAGCAGTTCCAGCGGGGCCTACTACGAGCAGTTCTTC. This codes for CASSSSGAYYEQFF.

The gene calls are TRBV14 and TRBJ1-2; 8 nucleotides line up with TRBD1. The V gene's germline CDR1 is SGHDN and CDR2 FVKESK. The CDR3 runs 15 residues. The trim removed 0 bases at V and 5 bases at J, leaving 5 bases unmatched. The CDR3 loop reads CASSQEGQDVYGYTF. DNA of the CDR3: TGTGCCAGCAGCCAAGAGGGACAGGATGTTTATGGCTACACCTTC.

The chain carries TRBV9 and TRBJ2-3; D might be TRBD2 (6 bases). The V and J ends lost 4 bases and 4 bases respectively, with 10 bases between them. Germline values: CDR1 SGDLS, CDR2 YYNGEE. The CDR3 extends over 13 amino acids. The CDR3 DNA follows: TGTGCCAGCAGCCCCCTAGCGTCAGATACGCAGTATTTT. It translates to CASSPLASDTQYF.

In DNA, the CDR3 is TGTGCCAGCAGCCAAAGGAGCGGGGGGGCCTGTTTCGAGCAGTTCTTC. Its translation is CASSQRSGGACFEQFF. This sequence joins TRBV7-8 and TRBJ2-1; 10 nucleotides align to TRBD2. The CDR3 consists of 16 residues. V lost 5 bases, J lost 10 bases, and 14 bases stayed unmatched. CDR1 and CDR2 (germline): SGHVS, FQNEAQ.

V and J are TRBV6-6 and TRBJ2-1; 10 positions match TRBD2. CDR3 length: 17 amino acids. With 2 bases clipped from V and 4 bases from J, the junction kept 8 bases outside the gene matches. CDR1 and CDR2 from the germline V gene are MNHNY and SVGAGI (reference sequence). CDR3: CASSYARTSGGYNEQFF. Written as DNA, the CDR3 is TGTGCCAGCAGTTACGCCCGGACTAGCGGAGGTTACAATGAGCAGTTCTTC.

This chain links TRBV5-1 with TRBJ2-5; 11 bases line up with TRBD2. The end of the DNA is better explained by TRBJ2-1, so the J call may be wrong. The CDR3 totals 17 residues. The germline V gene has CDR1 SGHRS and CDR2 YFSETQ. The CDR3 DNA sequence: TGCGCCAGCAGCTTGTCTCTAGCGGGGGGCCCCCAAGAGACCCAGTTCTTC. It encodes CASSLSLAGGPQETQFF.

The chain couples TRBV20-1 to TRBJ1-5; D gene uncertain. Trimming took 5 bases from V and 3 from J, leaving 11 bases between them. CDR3 length: 13 amino acids. Germline assignment: CDR1 DFQATT and CDR2 SNEGSKA (reference sequence). CDR3 sequence reads: CSAPTAYNQPQHF. The CDR3 DNA is TGCAGTGCTCCAACAGCGTACAATCAGCCCCAGCATTTT.

The chain links TRBV28 to TRBJ2-1; 8 bases are shared with TRBD2. TRBJ2-7 explains the end of the DNA better; the J call may be wrong. Germline CDR1 and CDR2: MDHEN and SYDVKM. The CDR3 consists of 16 residues. Written as DNA, the CDR3 is TGTGCCAGCAGCTACCAAAACGGGGGGGCCTACAATGAGCAGTACTTC. It specifies CASSYQNGGAYNEQYF.

CDR3 in DNA: TGTGCCAGCAGTTGGCGACTGAACAATGAGCAGTTCTTC. Its translation is CASSWRLNNEQFF. V is TRBV6-5 and J is TRBJ2-1; D is unclear. The CDR3 totals 13 residues. The V gene lost 4 bases and the J gene lost 5 bases, with 9 bases spanning the gap. Germline V CDR1 and CDR2: MNHEY, SVGAGI.

The chain recombines TRBV7-3 with TRBJ2-1; TRBD2 matches at 8 bases. J was trimmed by 7 bases and V by 5 bases; bases with no gene match: 10. CDR1 is SGHTA, CDR2 FQGTGA, per germline. This CDR3 has 15 amino acids. DNA for the CDR3: TGTGCCAGCAGCCCCGTTCGCGGGGGGAGAAATGAGCAGTTCTTC. Amino acid sequence: CASSPVRGGRNEQFF.

Of note for this clonotype: The conserved final phenylalanine or tryptophan is absent from the CDR3, which likely points to a read error. The rearrangement links TRBV20-1 to TRBJ2-5; 7 bases line up with TRBD1. This CDR3 has 13 residues. The trim removed 5 bases at V and 2 bases at J, leaving 5 bases unmatched. CDR1 is DFQATT and CDR2 is SNEGSKA in the germline V gene (reference sequence). CDR3 nucleotide sequence: TGCAGTGCTGGTTACAGGGGTCAAGAGACCCAGTACGTC. Translated: CSAGYRGQETQYV.

This clonotype was detected only a few times. The V and J genes are TRBV7-8 and TRBJ2-1; D possibly corresponds to TRBD2 (6 bases). The length of the CDR3 is 14 residues. Germline V gene data show CDR1 as SGHVS and CDR2 as FQNEAQ. V was clipped by 2 bases and J by 3 bases, with 8 bases between them. The DNA of the CDR3 is TGTGCCAGCAGCTTATGGGGGGACTACAATGAGCAGTTCTTC. This gives the protein CASSLWGDYNEQFF.

CDR3 DNA sequence: TGTGCCAGCAGCCTTAGAGCGGCTAAATACAATGAGCAGTTCTTC. Translated, it gives CASSLRAAKYNEQFF. J is TRBJ2-1 and V is TRBV7-8; a weak D match, TRBD2 (5 bases). Trimming took off 5 bases at V and 4 bases at J, with 15 bases between the two ends. Germline CDR1 is SGHVS and CDR2 is FQNEAQ. The CDR3 runs 15 residues.

This clonotype occurred a few times. A junction boundary mismatches the germline segment, possibly from a read error. The chain joins TRBV7-9 to TRBJ1-1, with D maybe TRBD1 (6 bases). The CDR3 consists of 14 residues. Germline lookup yields CDR1 SEHNR and CDR2 FQNEAQ (reference sequence). CDR3 sequence: CACSLTGRNTEAFF. The CDR3 DNA is TGTGCCTGCAGCTTAACAGGGAGGAACACTGAAGCTTTCTTT.

The J gene is TRBJ2-2, the V gene TRBV24-1, with D tentatively TRBD2 (5 bases). Germline CDR1 is KGHDR and CDR2 is SFDVKD. V lost 8 bases to trimming and J lost 6 bases, with 9 bases between them. The CDR3 has 12 amino acids. The CDR3, as DNA: TGTGCCACCATCAGCGGCGCCGGGGAGCTGTTTTTT. It codes for CATISGAGELFF.

Concerning this clonotype: A much larger clone lies a single base off, so this may be a read error. The chain combines TRBV10-3 with TRBJ1-2; D is undetermined. There are 15 residues in the CDR3. From germline, CDR1 is ENHRY and CDR2 SYGVKD. The CDR3 here is CAIGESQRQNYGYTF. CDR3 coding DNA: TGTGCCATCGGTGAGTCACAGCGGCAAAATTATGGCTACACCTTC.

This clonotype turned up a few times. The chain uses TRBV7-8 and TRBJ2-7; 8 bases map to TRBD2. The length of the CDR3 is 13 residues. CDR1 and CDR2 (germline): SGHVS, FQNEAQ. Trimming took 6 bases from V and 5 from J; bases not matched to a gene: 6. In nucleotides, the CDR3 is TGTGCCAGCAGGCCAGTAGCGGGGCACGAGCAGTACTTC. This sequence encodes CASRPVAGHEQYF.

This clonotype has a handful of counts. The chain has TRBV21-1 and TRBJ2-3; the table's TRBD1 call for D was not verified on the DNA. TRBV21-1 is annotated as a pseudogene. The CDR3 is made up of 15 amino acids. CDR3 bases: TGTGCCAGCAGCAAAGACAGGGGTCGACGGAATACGCAGTATTTT. Its protein product is CASSKDRGRRNTQYF.

This rearrangement joins TRBV20-1 to TRBJ2-1; 8 bases are a match to TRBD2. Germline V gives CDR1 DFQATT, CDR2 SNEGSKA (reference sequence). This CDR3 is 15 amino acids long. The junction had 10 bases not matched to a gene; V was cut back by 5 bases and J by 4 bases. The CDR3 reads CSAPRGSGDYNEQFF. CDR3 coding DNA: TGCAGTGCTCCTCGGGGTAGCGGGGATTACAATGAGCAGTTCTTC.

This clonotype was seen a few times. The rearrangement uses TRBV5-1 and TRBJ2-7, with D possibly being TRBD1 (5 bases). CDR3 length: 13 amino acids. CDR1 and CDR2 (germline): SGHRS, YFSETQ. The V end lost 5 bases, the J end lost 3 bases, and 12 bases lay between the germline ends. CDR3 region: CASSLGACYEQYF. CDR3 DNA: TGCGCCAGCAGTCTTGGGGCCTGCTACGAGCAGTACTTC.

This clonotype has at least ten counts. This chain links TRBV28 with TRBJ2-1, with D tentatively TRBD1 (5 bases). The CDR3 extends over 14 amino acids. CDR1 and CDR2 from the germline V gene are MDHEN and SYDVKM. V was clipped by 6 bases and J by 3 bases, with 12 bases between them. The CDR3 nucleotides are TGTGCCAGCAGCTTAAGTCAGGGCTACAATGAGCAGTTCTTC. It is translated as CASSLSQGYNEQFF.